The following is a TCR beta chain sequence with its context. This record belongs to a study of cytomegalovirus exposure and HLA in healthy donors. The ends lost 6 bases at V and 5 bases at J; junction bases unmatched: 8. CDR1 is MNHNS, CDR2 SASEGT, per germline. The length of the CDR3 is 15 residues. The PCR used 60 Vbeta and 13 Jbeta primers. TCRdb's copy holds only in-frame clones and misses some; the assay was immunoSEQ multiplex PCR. The data show 200,000 or so clones, nearly 80% seen once. This sequence originates from a woman aged 25 to 39 in good health and CMV-seropositive. The sample was PBMCs. The J gene is TRBJ2-7, the V gene TRBV6-1; 12 bases align to TRBD2. CDR3 in DNA: TGTGCCAGCAGAGCGCTAGCGGGAGGGCCCCACGAGCAGTACTTC. It yields the protein CASRALAGGPHEQYF.